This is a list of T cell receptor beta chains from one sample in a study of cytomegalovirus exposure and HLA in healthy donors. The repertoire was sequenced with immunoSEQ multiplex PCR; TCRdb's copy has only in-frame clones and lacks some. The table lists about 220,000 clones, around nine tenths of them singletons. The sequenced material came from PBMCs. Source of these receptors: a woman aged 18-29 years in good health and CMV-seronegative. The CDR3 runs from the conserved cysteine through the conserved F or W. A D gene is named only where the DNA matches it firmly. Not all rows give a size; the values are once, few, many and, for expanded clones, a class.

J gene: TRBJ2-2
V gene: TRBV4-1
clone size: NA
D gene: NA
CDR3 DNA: TGCGCCAGCAGCCCCGAGCCCGGGACTGCAGCAAACACCGGGGAGCTGTTTTTT
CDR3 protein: CASSPEPGTAANTGELFF

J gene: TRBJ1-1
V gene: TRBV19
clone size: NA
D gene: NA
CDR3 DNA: TGTGCCAGTAGTATAACGCGACAGCAAACGAACACTGAAGCTTTCTTT
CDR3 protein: CASSITRQQTNTEAFF

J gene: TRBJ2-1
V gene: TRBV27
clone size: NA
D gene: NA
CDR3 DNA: TGTGCCAGCAGTTTATCTTCCGACAGCGATGAGCAGTTCTTC
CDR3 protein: CASSLSSDSDEQFF

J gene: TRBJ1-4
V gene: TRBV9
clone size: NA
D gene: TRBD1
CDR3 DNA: TGTGCCAGCAGCGCAGGGGGCTATTTTGAAAAACTGTTTTTT
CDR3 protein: CASSAGGYFEKLFF

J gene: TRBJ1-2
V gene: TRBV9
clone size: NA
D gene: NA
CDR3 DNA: TGTGCCAGCAGCGTAGTCGACAGCGCCAGAATGCCCTATGGCTACACCTTC
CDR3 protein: CASSVVDSARMPYGYTF

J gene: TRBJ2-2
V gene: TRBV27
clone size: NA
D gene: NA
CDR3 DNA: TGTGCCAGCCGACTTCTGTTAGGAGGGGCCGGGGAGCTGTTTTTT
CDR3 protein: CASRLLLGGAGELFF

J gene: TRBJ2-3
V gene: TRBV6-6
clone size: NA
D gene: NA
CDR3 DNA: TGTGCCAGCAGTTATATAGGAGGGAGCACAGATACGCAGTATTTT
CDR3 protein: CASSYIGGSTDTQYF

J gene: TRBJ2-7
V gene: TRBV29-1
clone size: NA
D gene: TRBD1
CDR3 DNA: TGCAGCGTTTTCCGGGACAGGGACGAGCAGTACTTC
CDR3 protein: CSVFRDRDEQYF

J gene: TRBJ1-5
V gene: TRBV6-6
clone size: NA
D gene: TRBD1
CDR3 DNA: TGTGCCAGCAGTTACTCGACTCCAGGGGGCGTCCAGCCCCAGCATTTT
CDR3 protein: CASSYSTPGGVQPQHF

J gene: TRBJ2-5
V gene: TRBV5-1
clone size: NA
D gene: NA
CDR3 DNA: TGCGCCAGCAGCCCGACCAGGGAGACCCAGTACTTC
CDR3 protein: CASSPTRETQYF

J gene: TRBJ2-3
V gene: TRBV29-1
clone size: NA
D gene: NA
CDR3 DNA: TGCAGCGTTGTTGCCAGGATGGACACAGATACGCAGTATTTT
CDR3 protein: CSVVARMDTDTQYF

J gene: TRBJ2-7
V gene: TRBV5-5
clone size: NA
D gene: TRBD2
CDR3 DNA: TGTGCCAGCAGCGGGACCAGACTAGCGGGAACCTACGAGCAGTACTTC
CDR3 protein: CASSGTRLAGTYEQYF

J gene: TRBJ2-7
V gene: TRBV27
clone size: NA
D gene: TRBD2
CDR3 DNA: TGTGCCAGCAGGCGCGGGAGCTCCTACGAGCAGTACTTC
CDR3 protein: CASRRGSSYEQYF

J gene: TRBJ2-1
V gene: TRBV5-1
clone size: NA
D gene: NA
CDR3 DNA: TGCGCCAGCAGCCCGTTGACCGTGGGAGGAAATGAGCAGTTCTTC
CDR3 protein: CASSPLTVGGNEQFF

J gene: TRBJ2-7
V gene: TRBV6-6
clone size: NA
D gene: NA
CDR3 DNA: TGTGCCAGCAGGCGAATCCGGGACAACTCCTACGAGCAGTACTTC
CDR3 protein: CASRRIRDNSYEQYF

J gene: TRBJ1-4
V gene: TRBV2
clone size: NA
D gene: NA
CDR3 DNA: TGTGCCAGCAGTGACCCCCCAGGGATGGGCACTAATGAAAAACTGTTTTTT
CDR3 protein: CASSDPPGMGTNEKLFF

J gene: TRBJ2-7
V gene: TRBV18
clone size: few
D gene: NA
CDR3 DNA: TGTGCCAGCTCACCAAGCGGAAACTCCTACGAGCAGTACTTC
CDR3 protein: CASSPSGNSYEQYF

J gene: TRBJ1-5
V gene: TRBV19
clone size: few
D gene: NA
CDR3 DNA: TGTGCCAGTAGTATGGTCCACTCGGTCCATAGCAATCAGCCCCAGCATTTT
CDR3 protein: CASSMVHSVHSNQPQHF

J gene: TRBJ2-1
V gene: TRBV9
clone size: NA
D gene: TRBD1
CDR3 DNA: TGTGCCAGCAGCGTAGGAGGGACAGGGAGGAATGAGCAGTTCTTC
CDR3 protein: CASSVGGTGRNEQFF

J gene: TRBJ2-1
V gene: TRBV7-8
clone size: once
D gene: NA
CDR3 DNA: TGTGCCAGCAGCTTAGACCCATCCCGGGAAAGCTCCTACAATGAGCAGTTCTTC
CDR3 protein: CASSLDPSRESSYNEQFF

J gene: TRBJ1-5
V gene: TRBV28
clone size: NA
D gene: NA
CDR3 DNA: TGTGCCAGCAATGGCGGGCCCCAGCATTTT
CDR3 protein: CASNGGPQHF

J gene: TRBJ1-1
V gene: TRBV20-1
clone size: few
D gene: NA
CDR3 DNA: TGCAGTGCTACAGGGGACACTGAAGCTTTCTTT
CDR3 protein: CSATGDTEAFF

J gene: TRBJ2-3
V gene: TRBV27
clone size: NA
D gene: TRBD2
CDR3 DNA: TGTGCCAGCAGTTTATCAGCGGGAGCCGCAGATACGCAGTATTTT
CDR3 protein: CASSLSAGAADTQYF

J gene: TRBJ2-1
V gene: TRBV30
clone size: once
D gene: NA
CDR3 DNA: TGTGCCTGGGAGGAATACAATGAGCAGTTCTTC
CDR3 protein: CAWEEYNEQFF

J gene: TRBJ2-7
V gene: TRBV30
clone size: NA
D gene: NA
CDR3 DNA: TGTGCCTGGATGCGGGAAAACGAGCAGTACTTC
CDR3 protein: CAWMRENEQYF

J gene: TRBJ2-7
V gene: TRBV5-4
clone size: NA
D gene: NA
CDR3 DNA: TGTGCCAGCAGCCCTAACAGGGAATCCTACGAGCAGTACTTC
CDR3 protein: CASSPNRESYEQYF

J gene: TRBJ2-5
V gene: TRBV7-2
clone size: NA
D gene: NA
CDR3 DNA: TGTGCCAGCAGCTTAGCGGGAGGAGAGACCCAGTACTTC
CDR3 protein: CASSLAGGETQYF

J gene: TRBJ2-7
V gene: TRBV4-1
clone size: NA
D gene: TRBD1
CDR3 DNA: TGCGCCAGCAGCCAAGAGACAGGGACGGGCCACGAGCAGTACTTC
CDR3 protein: CASSQETGTGHEQYF

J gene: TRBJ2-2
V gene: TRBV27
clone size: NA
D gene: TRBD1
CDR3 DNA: TGTGCCAGCAGTTTGTCGGCGGGGACAGGGTTTTTCGCCGGGGAGCTGTTTTTT
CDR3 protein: CASSLSAGTGFFAGELFF

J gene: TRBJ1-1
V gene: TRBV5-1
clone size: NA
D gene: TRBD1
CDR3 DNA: TGCGCCAGCAGCCCTGGGACAGGGGGCGCATCTGAAGCTTTCTTT
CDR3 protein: CASSPGTGGASEAFF

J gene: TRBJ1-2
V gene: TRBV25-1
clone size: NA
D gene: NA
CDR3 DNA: TGTGCCAGCAGTGACCAACAGAACTATGGCTACACCTTC
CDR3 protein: CASSDQQNYGYTF

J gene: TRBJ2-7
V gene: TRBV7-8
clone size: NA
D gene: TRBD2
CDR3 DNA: TGTGCCAGCAGCTTAGGACTAGCGGGCTACGAGCAGTACTTC
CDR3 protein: CASSLGLAGYEQYF

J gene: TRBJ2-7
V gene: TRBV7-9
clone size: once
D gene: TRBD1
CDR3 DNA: TGTGCCAGCAGCTCCCAGGGGGAGTGGTACTTC
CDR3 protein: CASSSQGEWYF

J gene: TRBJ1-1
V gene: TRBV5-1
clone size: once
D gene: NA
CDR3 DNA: TGCGCCAGCAGCTCCCAACTCAGGGAAAGGAGTACTGAAGCTTTCTTT
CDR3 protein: CASSSQLRERSTEAFF

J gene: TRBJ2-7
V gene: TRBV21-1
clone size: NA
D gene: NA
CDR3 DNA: TGTGCCAGCAGCAAACTCCAGGGACTGACCTACGAGCAGTACTTC
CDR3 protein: CASSKLQGLTYEQYF

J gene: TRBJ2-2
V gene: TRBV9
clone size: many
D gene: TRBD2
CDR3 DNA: TGTGCCAGCAGCCCTCGGGGGGGCCCGAACACCGGGGAGCTGTTTTTT
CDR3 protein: CASSPRGGPNTGELFF

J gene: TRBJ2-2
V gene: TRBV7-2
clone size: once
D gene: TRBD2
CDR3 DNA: TGTGCCAGCAGCGAAATAGCGGGGTCCGGGGAGCTGTTTTTT
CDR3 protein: CASSEIAGSGELFF

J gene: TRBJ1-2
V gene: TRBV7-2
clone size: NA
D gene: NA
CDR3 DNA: TGTGCCAGCAGCCCCGAGGAGGGGCATGGCTACACCTTC
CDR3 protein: CASSPEEGHGYTF

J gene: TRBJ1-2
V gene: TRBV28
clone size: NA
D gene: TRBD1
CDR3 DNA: TGTGCCAGCAGACCCTTCGACAGGGACAATGGCTACACCTTC
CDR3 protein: CASRPFDRDNGYTF

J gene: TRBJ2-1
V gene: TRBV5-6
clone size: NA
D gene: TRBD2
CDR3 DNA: TGTGCCAGCAGCTCGGGGCTGGGACTAGCGGGACCGGAGCAGTTCTTC
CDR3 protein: CASSSGLGLAGPEQFF

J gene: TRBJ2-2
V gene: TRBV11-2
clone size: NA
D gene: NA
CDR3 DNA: TGTGCCAGCAGCTTAGTCAGGGCACAAGGGGAGCTGTTTTTT
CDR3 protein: CASSLVRAQGELFF